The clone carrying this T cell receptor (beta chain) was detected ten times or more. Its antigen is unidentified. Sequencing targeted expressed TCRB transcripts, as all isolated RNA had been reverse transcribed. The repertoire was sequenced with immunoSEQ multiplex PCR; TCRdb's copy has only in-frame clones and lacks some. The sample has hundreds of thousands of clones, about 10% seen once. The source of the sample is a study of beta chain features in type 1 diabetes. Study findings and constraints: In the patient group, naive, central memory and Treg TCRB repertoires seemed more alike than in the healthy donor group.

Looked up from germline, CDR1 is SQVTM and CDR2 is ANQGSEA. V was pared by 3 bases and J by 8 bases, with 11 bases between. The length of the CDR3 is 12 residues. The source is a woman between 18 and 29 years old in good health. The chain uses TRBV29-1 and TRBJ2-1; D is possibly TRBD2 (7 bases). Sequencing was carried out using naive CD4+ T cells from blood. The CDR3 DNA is TGCAGCGTTGAGTGGGGGGGCGATGAGCAGTTCTTC. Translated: CSVEWGGDEQFF.